This T cell receptor beta chain was obtained from a study of blood T cell repertoires in COVID-19. The data were produced by immunoSEQ multiplex PCR, yet TCRdb's version contains in-frame clones alone and is incomplete. There are about 180,000 clones in the sample; 70% to 85% occur only once, and 12% to 15% lies in the top ten. Germline lookup yields CDR1 SGHRS and CDR2 YFSETQ. The V and J ends lost 7 bases and 0 bases, in that order; junction bases with no gene match: 12. CDR3 length: 17 residues. The specimen sequenced was PBMCs or T cells enriched from blood (not recorded which). The chain uses TRBV5-1 and TRBJ1-4, with 7 positions matching TRBD1. This sequence originates from a man between 45 and 60 years old who had recovered from COVID-19. CDR3 sequence reads: CASGPGQAVATNEKLFF. DNA for the CDR3: TGCGCCAGCGGACCAGGACAGGCAGTTGCAACTAATGAAAAACTGTTTTTT.